A single sample gave rise to the 11 T cell receptor beta chains below, sequenced in a study of blood T cell repertoires in COVID-19. The assay was immunoSEQ multiplex PCR, and TCRdb's table has in-frame clones only and misses some. In the table there are approximately 160,000 clones, more than 70% of which are singletons. The material sequenced was peripheral blood. These receptors were collected from a man aged 18 to 30 with active or convalescent COVID-19.

V and J are TRBV5-4 and TRBJ1-1; 10 nucleotides align to TRBD1. V lost 1 base and J lost 1; bases outside the gene matches: 7. The CDR3 length is 17 residues. Germline CDR1 reads SGHNT; CDR2 reads YYREEE (reference sequence). The CDR3 DNA is TGTGCCAGCAGCTTGCGGGACAGGGGTCTCTCGAACACTGAAGCTTTCTTT. It translates to CASSLRDRGLSNTEAFF. Full variable domain (outside the CDR3, taken from reference TRBV5-4 and TRBJ1-1): ETGVTQSPTHLIKTRGQQVTLRCSSQSGHNTVSWYQQALGQGPQFIFQYYREEENGRGNFPPRFSGLQFPNYSSELNVNALELDDSALYLCASSLRDRGLSNTEAFFGQGTRLTVV.

In its sample, this clone was seen once. The chain employs TRBV7-2 and TRBJ2-1; 8 nucleotides agree with TRBD1. The CDR3 totals 17 residues. Germline CDR1 and CDR2: SGHTA and FQGNSA. Germline trimming cut 5 bases from V and 3 bases from J; bases unmatched to any gene: 12. The CDR3 reads CASSTQTGTGLYNEQFF. The CDR3 coding sequence is TGTGCCAGCAGCACTCAAACCGGGACAGGACTCTACAATGAGCAGTTCTTC.

The chain couples TRBV28 to TRBJ1-4, with D unclear. V was cut by 5 bases and J by 7 bases, with 17 bases left in between. The CDR3 loop spans 15 amino acids. Germline V CDR1 and CDR2: MDHEN, SYDVKM. The CDR3, as DNA: TGTGCCAGCAGTACCCCGGTAGGGAGGCGTGAAAAACTGTTTTTT. As protein: CASSTPVGRREKLFF.

The rearrangement links TRBV21-1 to TRBJ2-2; TRBD1, as called in the table, went unchecked against the DNA. TRBV21-1 corresponds to a pseudogene. This CDR3 region has 23 residues. CDR3 nucleotides: TGTGCCAGCAGCAAAGCATCTGGGCGCAGGGGGCGCAACCATCCGTCGAACACCGGGGAGCTGTTTTTT. Encoded protein: CASSKASGRRGRNHPSNTGELFF.

Concerning this clone itself: The sample holds other DNA sequences that translate to the same CDR3. The rearrangement links TRBV6-5 to TRBJ1-2, with D perhaps TRBD1 (6 bases). Germline CDR1 is MNHEY and CDR2 is SVGAGI. The CDR3 is 13 residues long. The V end was cut by 5 bases, the J end by 3 bases, with 10 bases between. The CDR3 region is CASSPDRDYGYTF. Here the CDR3 DNA reads TGTGCCAGCAGTCCGGACAGAGACTATGGCTACACCTTC.

The V call is TRBV28, the J call TRBJ2-7; TRBD2 is a possible D gene (6 bases). V lost 3 bases to trimming and J lost 4 bases, with 16 bases between them. The CDR3 is made up of 15 amino acids. Looked up from germline, CDR1 is MDHEN and CDR2 is SYDVKM. This CDR3 is CASSLASSARYEQYF. The CDR3 DNA sequence: TGTGCCAGCAGTTTGGCGTCTAGCGCGAGGTACGAGCAGTACTTC.

The V gene is TRBV18, the J gene TRBJ2-1; 9 bases map to TRBD1. The CDR3 totals 17 residues. V was pared by 4 bases and J by 0 bases, with 7 bases of the junction left unmatched. Germline lookup yields CDR1 KGHSH and CDR2 LQKENI. The CDR3 region is CASSHYLQGASYNEQFF. CDR3 nucleotide sequence: TGTGCCAGCTCACATTACTTACAGGGGGCCTCCTACAATGAGCAGTTCTTC.

The chain carries TRBV4-1 and TRBJ2-1, with 13 bases fitting TRBD2. Per germline, CDR1 MGHRA and CDR2 YSYEKL. J lost 0 bases, V lost 4 bases, and 6 bases had no gene match. The CDR3 runs to 18 residues. CDR3 loop: CASSRGLAGVSSYNEQFF. In nucleotides, the CDR3 is TGCGCCAGCAGCCGCGGACTAGCGGGAGTAAGCTCCTACAATGAGCAGTTCTTC.

The chain combines TRBV5-4 with TRBJ1-1; 7 bases are shared with TRBD1. Unmatched junction bases numbered 6, after V lost 0 bases and J lost 10 bases. The length of the CDR3 is 13 residues. Germline V gene data show CDR1 as SGHNT and CDR2 as YYREEE (reference sequence). CDR3 nucleotide sequence: TGTGCCAGCAGCTTGGGGTCGCAGGGGGGAGCTTTCTTT. It yields the protein CASSLGSQGGAFF.

The chain has TRBV18 and TRBJ2-7, with 8 bases lining up with TRBD2. CDR3 length: 14 residues. CDR1 is KGHSH and CDR2 is LQKENI in the germline V gene. With 4 bases clipped from V and 0 bases from J, the junction kept 2 bases outside the gene matches. The DNA for the CDR3 is TGTGCCAGCTCACTCACTAGCGGCTCCTACGAGCAGTACTTC. Translated: CASSLTSGSYEQYF.

This rearrangement joins TRBV11-3 to TRBJ2-7; the match to TRBD1 covers 7 bases. The CDR3 is made up of 13 amino acids. Germline V gene sequence: CDR1 SGHNT, CDR2 YENEEA. Trimming took 5 bases from V and 3 from J; bases not matched to a gene: 4. The CDR3 DNA reads as TGTGCCAGCAGCCCGGGACAGAACTACGAGCAGTACTTC. It is translated as CASSPGQNYEQYF.